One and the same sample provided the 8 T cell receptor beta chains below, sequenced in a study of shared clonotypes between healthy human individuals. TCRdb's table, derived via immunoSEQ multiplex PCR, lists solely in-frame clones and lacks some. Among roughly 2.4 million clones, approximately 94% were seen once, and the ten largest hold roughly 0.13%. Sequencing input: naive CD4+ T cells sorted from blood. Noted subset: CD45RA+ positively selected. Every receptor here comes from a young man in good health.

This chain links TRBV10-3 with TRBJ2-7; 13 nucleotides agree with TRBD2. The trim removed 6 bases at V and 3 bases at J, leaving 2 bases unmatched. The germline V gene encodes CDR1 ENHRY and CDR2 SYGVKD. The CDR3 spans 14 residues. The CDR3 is CAISGLAGVYEQYF. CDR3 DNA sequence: TGTGCCATCAGCGGACTAGCGGGGGTCTACGAGCAGTACTTC.

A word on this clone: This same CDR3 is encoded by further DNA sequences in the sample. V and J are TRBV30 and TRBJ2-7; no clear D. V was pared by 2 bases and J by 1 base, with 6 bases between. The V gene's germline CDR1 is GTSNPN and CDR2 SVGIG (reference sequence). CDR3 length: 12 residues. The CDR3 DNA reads TGTGCCTGGAGTCCAGCTTCCTACGAGCAGTACTTC. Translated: CAWSPASYEQYF.

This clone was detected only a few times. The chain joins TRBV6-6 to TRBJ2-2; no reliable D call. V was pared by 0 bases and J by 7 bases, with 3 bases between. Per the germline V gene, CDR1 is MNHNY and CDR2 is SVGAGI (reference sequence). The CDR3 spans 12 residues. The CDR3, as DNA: TGTGCCAGCAGTTACTCTAACGGGGAGCTGTTTTTT. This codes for CASSYSNGELFF.

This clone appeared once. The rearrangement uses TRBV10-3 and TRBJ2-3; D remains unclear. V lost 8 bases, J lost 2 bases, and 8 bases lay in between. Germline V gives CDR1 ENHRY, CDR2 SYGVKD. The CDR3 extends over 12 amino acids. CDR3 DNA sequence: TGTGCCATCCGAAACGCCACAGATACGCAGTATTTT. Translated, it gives CAIRNATDTQYF.

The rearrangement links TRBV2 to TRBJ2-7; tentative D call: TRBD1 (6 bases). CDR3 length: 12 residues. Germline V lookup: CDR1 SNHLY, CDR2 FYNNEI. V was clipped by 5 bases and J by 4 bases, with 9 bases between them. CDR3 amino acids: CASSIDRYEQYF. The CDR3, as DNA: TGTGCCAGCAGTATTGACAGGTACGAGCAGTACTTC.

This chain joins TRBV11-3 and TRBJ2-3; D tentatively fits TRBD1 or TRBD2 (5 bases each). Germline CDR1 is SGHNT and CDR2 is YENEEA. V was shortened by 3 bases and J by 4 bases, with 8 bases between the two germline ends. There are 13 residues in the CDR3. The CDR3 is CASSFGDADTQYF. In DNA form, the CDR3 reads TGTGCCAGCAGCTTCGGGGACGCAGATACGCAGTATTTT.

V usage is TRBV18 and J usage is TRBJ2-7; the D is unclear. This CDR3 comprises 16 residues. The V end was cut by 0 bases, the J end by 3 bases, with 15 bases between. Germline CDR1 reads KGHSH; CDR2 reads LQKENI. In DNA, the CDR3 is TGTGCCAGCTCACCACCGTTCGCGACTGGGAACTACGAGCAGTACTTC. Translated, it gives CASSPPFATGNYEQYF.

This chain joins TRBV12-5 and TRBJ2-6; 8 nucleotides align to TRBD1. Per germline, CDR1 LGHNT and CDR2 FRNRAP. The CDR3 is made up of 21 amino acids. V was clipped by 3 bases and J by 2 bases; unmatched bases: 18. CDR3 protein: CASGFLGPPDRASPGANVLTF. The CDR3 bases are TGTGCTAGTGGTTTTTTGGGACCGCCGGACAGGGCGTCCCCTGGGGCCAACGTCCTGACTTTC.